This entry concerns a single T cell receptor beta chain. Its antigen is not known. This sample was included in a study of PD-1 blockade in classical Hodgkin lymphoma. Method: immunoSEQ multiplex PCR; TCRdb's copy keeps in-frame clones and lacks some. Of 20,000 to 25,000 clones listed, approximately 80% are singletons. Germline CDR1 LNHDA, CDR2 SQIVND (reference sequence). The germline V and J ends were trimmed by 6 bases and 1 base, with 14 bases remaining between them. CDR3 length: 15 residues. Study-wide results and caveats: Prior to therapy, complete responders displayed diversity much like that of newly diagnosed patients. Patients starting nivolumab under 1 year after ASCT were excluded. TCR diversity at baseline was reported to be reduced in newly diagnosed patients relative to healthy donors.

Each patient experienced a relapse that followed autologous stem cell transplantation, and brentuximab vedotin exposure varied. This sequence joins TRBV19 and TRBJ2-3; tentative D call: TRBD2 (6 bases). The sequencing here drew on peripheral blood mononuclear cells (PBMCs), taken before the second cycle of nivolumab. The receptor was derived from a human donor with classical Hodgkin lymphoma. The CDR3 reads CASRSGEVGTDTQYF. For the CDR3, the DNA is TGTGCCAGTAGATCGGGGGAGGTTGGCACAGATACGCAGTATTTT.